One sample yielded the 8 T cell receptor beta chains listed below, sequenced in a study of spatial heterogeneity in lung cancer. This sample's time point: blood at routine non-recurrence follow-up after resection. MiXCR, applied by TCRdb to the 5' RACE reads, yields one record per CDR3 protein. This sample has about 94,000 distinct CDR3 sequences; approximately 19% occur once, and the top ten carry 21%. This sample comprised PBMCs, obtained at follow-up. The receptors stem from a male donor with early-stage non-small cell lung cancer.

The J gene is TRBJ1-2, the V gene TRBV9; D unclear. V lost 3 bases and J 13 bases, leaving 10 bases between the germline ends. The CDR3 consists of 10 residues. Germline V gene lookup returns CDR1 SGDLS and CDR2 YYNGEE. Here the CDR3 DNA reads TGTGCCAGCAGCGGGGTCGCGGTCACCTTC. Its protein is CASSGVAVTF. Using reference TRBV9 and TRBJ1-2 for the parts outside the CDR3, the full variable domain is DSGVTQTPKHLITATGQRVTLRCSPRSGDLSVYWYQQSLDQGLQFLIQYYNGEERAKGNILERFSAQQFPDLHSELNLSSLELGDSALYFCASSGVAVTFGSGTRLTVV.

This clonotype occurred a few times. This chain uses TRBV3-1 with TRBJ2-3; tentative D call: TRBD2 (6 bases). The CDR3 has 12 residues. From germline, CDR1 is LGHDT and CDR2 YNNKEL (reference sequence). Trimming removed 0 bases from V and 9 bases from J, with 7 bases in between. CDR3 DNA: TGTGCCAGCAGCCAAGAGGGGAGGACGCAGTATTTT. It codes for CASSQEGRTQYF.

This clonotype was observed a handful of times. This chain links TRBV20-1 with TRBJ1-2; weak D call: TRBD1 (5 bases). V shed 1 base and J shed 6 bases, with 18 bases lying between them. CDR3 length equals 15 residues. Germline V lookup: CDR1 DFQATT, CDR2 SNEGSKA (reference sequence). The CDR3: CSARATGRKTDGYTF. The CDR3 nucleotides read TGCAGTGCTAGAGCAACGGGACGCAAGACGGATGGCTACACCTTC.

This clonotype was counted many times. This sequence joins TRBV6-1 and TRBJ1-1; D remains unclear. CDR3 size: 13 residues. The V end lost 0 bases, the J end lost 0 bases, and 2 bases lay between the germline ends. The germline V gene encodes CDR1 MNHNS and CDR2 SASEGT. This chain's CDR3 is CASSEALNTEAFF. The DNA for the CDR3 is TGTGCCAGCAGTGAAGCGCTGAACACTGAAGCTTTCTTT.

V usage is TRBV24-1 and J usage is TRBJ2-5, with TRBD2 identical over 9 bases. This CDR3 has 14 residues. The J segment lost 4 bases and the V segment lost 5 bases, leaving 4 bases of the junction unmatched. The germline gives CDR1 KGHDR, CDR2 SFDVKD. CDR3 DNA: TGTGCCACCAGTGTTAGCGGGAGTACAGAGACCCAGTACTTC. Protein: CATSVSGSTETQYF.

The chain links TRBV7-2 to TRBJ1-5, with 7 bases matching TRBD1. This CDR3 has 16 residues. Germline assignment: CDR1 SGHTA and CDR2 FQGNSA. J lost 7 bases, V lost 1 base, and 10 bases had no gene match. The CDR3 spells CASSLVSAGGGQPQHF. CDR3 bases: TGTGCCAGCAGCTTAGTTTCAGCAGGGGGTGGACAGCCCCAGCATTTT.

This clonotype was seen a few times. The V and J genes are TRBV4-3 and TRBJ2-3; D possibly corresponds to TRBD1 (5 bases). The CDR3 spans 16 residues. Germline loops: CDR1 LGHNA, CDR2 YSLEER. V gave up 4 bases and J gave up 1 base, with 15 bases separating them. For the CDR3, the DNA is TGCGCCAGCAGCCCCCTGGTAGAAGGGGGCACAGATACGCAGTATTTT. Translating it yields CASSPLVEGGTDTQYF.

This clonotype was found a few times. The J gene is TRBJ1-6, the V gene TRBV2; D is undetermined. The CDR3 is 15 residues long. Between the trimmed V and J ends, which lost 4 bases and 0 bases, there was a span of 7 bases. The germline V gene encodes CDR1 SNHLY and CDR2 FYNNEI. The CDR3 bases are TGTGCCAGCAGTGTGCGAAGCTCCTATAATTCACCCCTCCACTTT. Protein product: CASSVRSSYNSPLHF.